Listed below are T cell receptor beta chains from one sample, sequenced in a study of cytomegalovirus exposure and HLA in healthy donors. Assay: immunoSEQ multiplex PCR; the TCRdb copy retains only in-frame clones and omits some. The table includes about 140,000 clones, 70% to 85% detected once. Sequencing was carried out using PBMCs. These receptors were collected from a woman between 40 and 50 years old in good health and CMV-seronegative. CDR3s leave out the opening cysteine and the closing phenylalanine or tryptophan.

cdr3_length v_call cdr3_aa
11 TRBV7-6 ASSYGDSYEQY
11 TRBV27 ASWTGGSYEQY
11 TRBV27 ASSWDKATEAF
14 TRBV18 ASSPQGAGGTDTQY
13 TRBV2 ASNSGLASNQPQH
15 TRBV6-1 ASSEYTGGGGNQPQH
13 TRBV5-1 ASSLTSGSGETQY
11 TRBV7-3 ASTQTGGSGYT
12 TRBV10-3 AISELGGNTEAF
12 TRBV7-9 ASSFSSGSTEQF
13 TRBV5-1 ASSLAASGRYEQY
11 TRBV18 ASSPKSGYEQY
13 TRBV5-4 ASSSAGTGRDEQF
13 TRBV19 ASSKFGTSEGEQY
14 TRBV4-3 ASSQHRVQAGNTIY
13 TRBV7-8 ASSRDRGREETQY
14 TRBV6-5 ASSYSGVAGTDTQY
14 TRBV19 ASRGKGLAGAWEQF
13 TRBV4-3 ASSQAGGNTNEQF
12 TRBV7-2 ASSYLPSTDTQY
15 TRBV12-2 ASRLAGTGLDRGEQY
14 TRBV9 ASSVSGRFYTGELF
11 TRBV7-9 ASTIGVSYGYT
13 TRBV27 ASSLLPGRADEQY
14 TRBV18 ASSPNQMGGGQPQH
13 TRBV30 AWSAREVTYNEQF
11 TRBV2 ASSGQGSSPLH
11 TRBV5-1 ASSSDRYNEQF
11 TRBV30 AWSSGHFYEQY
13 TRBV10-2 AIRPAGTGANVLT
17 TRBV18 ASSPLTVTSGVSYNEQF
12 TRBV5-1 ASSIGTANYGYT
10 TRBV10-2 ASSESGPGQF
10 TRBV6-6 ASRDRAYEQY
13 TRBV27 ASSYGLESTDTQY
13 TRBV6-5 ASSPTGNGGNTIY
13 TRBV15 ATSTLTQGTDTQY
12 TRBV28 ASSLARDNQPQH
17 TRBV28 ASSPEGWTGRDLADTQY
14 TRBV14 ASSRPTPSGYNEQF
13 TRBV9 ASSVEGGTAGGYT
10 TRBV10-2 ASTMTGGVYT
16 TRBV10-3 AISDLGTSLGSIETQY
10 TRBV7-9 ASSLPSEKLF
15 TRBV7-8 ASSLAGSRGLWETQY
13 TRBV4-3 ASSQDRNSQETQY
13 TRBV30 AWSPGLAGGNEQF
14 TRBV4-2 ASSQDPAGGENEQF
13 TRBV30 AWNWGLAGVREQF
12 TRBV5-5 ASSRSTGDRQAF
13 TRBV2 ASTRRTGIQETLY
14 TRBV27 ASRSGTVANTGELF